The 24 T cell receptor beta chains given below trace back to one sample, sequenced in a study of cytomegalovirus exposure and HLA in healthy donors. It was with 60 Vbeta and 13 Jbeta primers that the PCR ran. Produced via immunoSEQ multiplex PCR; TCRdb's table is partial and in-frame only. The sample consists of about 98,000 clones, around 80% of them appearing once. The sequenced sample consisted of PBMCs. These receptors all stem from a man in his forties in good health and CMV-seronegative.

V gene TRBV28 combines with J gene TRBJ1-4; perhaps TRBD1 as D (6 bases). Trimming removed 5 bases from V and 3 bases from J, with 16 bases in between. The CDR3 totals 16 residues. From germline, CDR1 is MDHEN and CDR2 SYDVKM. The CDR3 protein is CASSPSTGFPNEKLFF. CDR3 DNA sequence: TGTGCCAGCAGTCCTAGCACAGGGTTCCCTAATGAAAAACTGTTTTTT. Using reference TRBV28 and TRBJ1-4 for the parts outside the CDR3, the full variable domain is DVKVTQSSRYLVKRTGEKVFLECVQDMDHENMFWYRQDPGLGLRLIYFSYDVKMKEKGDIPEGYSVSREKKERFSLILESASTNQTSMYLCASSPSTGFPNEKLFFGSGTQLSVL.

The J gene is TRBJ1-4, the V gene TRBV11-2; TRBD1 agrees at 9 bases. The germline V gene encodes CDR1 SGHAT and CDR2 FQNNGV. There are 14 residues in the CDR3. V lost 3 bases, J lost 8 bases, and 4 bases stayed unmatched. The CDR3 DNA follows: TGTGCCAGCAGCTTGGGACAGGGAAGGGAAAAACTGTTTTTT. As protein: CASSLGQGREKLFF.

The CDR3 bases are TGCAGCGTTGTTTACATCAGCTACAATGAGCAGTTCTTC. Its translation is CSVVYISYNEQFF. The V call is TRBV29-1, the J call TRBJ2-1, with D uncertain. CDR1 and CDR2 from the germline V gene are SQVTM and ANQGSEA. The CDR3 totals 13 residues. Trimming removed 4 bases at V and 3 bases at J, with 10 bases between.

This chain uses TRBV7-3 with TRBJ2-2; 10 bases map to TRBD2. The CDR3 is 16 amino acids. The trim removed 2 bases at V and 7 bases at J, leaving 7 bases unmatched. Germline V CDR1 and CDR2: SGHTA, FQGTGA. CDR3 nucleotide sequence: TGTGCCAGCAGCTTACATGCTAGCGGGGGTTACGGGGAGCTGTTTTTT. It encodes CASSLHASGGYGELFF.

The genes are TRBV7-8 and TRBJ2-3, with 7 bases that match TRBD2. This CDR3 is built from 14 residues. The junction had 4 bases not matched to a gene; V was cut back by 7 bases and J by 0 bases. The germline CDR1 and CDR2 sequences are SGHVS and FQNEAQ. This chain's CDR3 is CASKGGGSTDTQYF. The DNA of the CDR3 is TGTGCCAGCAAGGGCGGGGGTAGCACAGATACGCAGTATTTT.

The chain couples TRBV19 to TRBJ1-5; D is possibly TRBD1 (6 bases). Looked up from germline, CDR1 is LNHDA and CDR2 is SQIVND (reference sequence). V was clipped by 7 bases and J by 0 bases, with 13 bases between them. The CDR3 is 15 amino acids. DNA for the CDR3: TGTGCCAGTACGGGAGGACAGCATAGCAATCAGCCCCAGCATTTT. It codes for CASTGGQHSNQPQHF. Based on the CDR3 plus reference TRBV19 and TRBJ1-5, the full variable domain is DGGITQSPKYLFRKEGQNVTLSCEQNLNHDAMYWYRQDPGQGLRLIYYSQIVNDFQKGDIAEGYSVSREKKESFPLTVTSAQKNPTAFYLCASTGGQHSNQPQHFGDGTRLSIL.

This sequence joins TRBV18 and TRBJ1-4; D is perhaps TRBD1 (5 bases). The CDR3 runs to 14 residues. Trimming took 5 bases from V and 8 from J, leaving 15 bases between them. Germline V lookup: CDR1 KGHSH, CDR2 LQKENI. For the CDR3, the DNA is TGTGCCAGCTCAGCGGCAGGGATAAAGGAAAAACTGTTTTTT. This gives the protein CASSAAGIKEKLFF.

This clone showed up just once. The chain carries TRBV7-9 and TRBJ1-2; 9 bases agree with TRBD1. Losses at the gene ends were 6 bases for V and 0 bases for J; bases not matched to a gene: 2. The germline gives CDR1 SEHNR, CDR2 FQNEAQ (reference sequence). The CDR3 sequence is 14 residues long. CDR3 residues: CASRGQGANYGYTF. The CDR3 nucleotides are TGTGCCAGCAGGGGACAGGGTGCTAACTATGGCTACACCTTC.

Here the CDR3 DNA reads TGTGCCAGCAGTTATGGGACAGGGTATGGCCGGGAGCTGTTTTTT. This encodes CASSYGTGYGRELFF. The V gene is TRBV6-5, the J gene TRBJ2-2; 9 nucleotides match TRBD1. V gave up 3 bases and J gave up 9 bases; unmatched junction bases: 8. Germline CDR1 reads MNHEY; CDR2 reads SVGAGI. The CDR3 is 15 amino acids.

This clone was counted a few times. The rearrangement joins TRBV7-3 to TRBJ2-3; D ambiguous. Germline V CDR1 and CDR2: SGHTA, FQGTGA. The V end lost 4 bases, the J end lost 0 bases, and 11 bases lay between the germline ends. CDR3 length: 15 residues. The DNA of the CDR3 is TGTGCCAGCAGCTCGGGTCCGACTAGCACAGATACGCAGTATTTT. It encodes CASSSGPTSTDTQYF. The whole variable domain, remainder taken from reference TRBV7-3 and TRBJ2-3, is GAGVSQTPSNKVTEKGKYVELRCDPISGHTALYWYRQSLGQGPEFLIYFQGTGAADDSGLPNDRFFAVRPEGSVSTLKIQRTERGDSAVYLCASSSGPTSTDTQYFGPGTRLTVL.

The V and J genes are TRBV7-2 and TRBJ2-2; 7 bases are shared with TRBD1. J gave up 6 bases and V 5 bases, and 6 bases lay outside the gene matches. There are 14 residues in the CDR3. Germline CDR1 and CDR2: SGHTA and FQGNSA. CDR3 protein: CASSPRQGSGELFF. CDR3 bases: TGTGCCAGCAGCCCGCGACAGGGTTCCGGGGAGCTGTTTTTT.

V gene TRBV28 combines with J gene TRBJ1-2; possible D gene TRBD1, 6 bases. The V gene's germline CDR1 is MDHEN and CDR2 SYDVKM. V shed 7 bases and J shed 0 bases, with 15 bases lying between them. The CDR3 spans 15 residues. The CDR3 region has the DNA TGTGCCAGCAACCCGGGGACATTTTCTAACTATGGCTACACCTTC. Translation: CASNPGTFSNYGYTF.

The genes are TRBV19 and TRBJ2-2; possibly TRBD1 for D (5 bases). The CDR3 consists of 13 residues. V was clipped by 10 bases and J by 3 bases, with 12 bases between them. The germline V gene encodes CDR1 LNHDA and CDR2 SQIVND (reference sequence). The CDR3 sequence is CATDSGYTGELFF. DNA for the CDR3: TGTGCCACTGACAGTGGGTACACCGGGGAGCTGTTTTTT.

The CDR3 DNA reads as TGTGCCAGCAGCTTATCATTCTCAGAGAACACTGAAGCTTTCTTT. It codes for CASSLSFSENTEAFF. The J gene is TRBJ1-1, the V gene TRBV7-9; D is unresolved. V lost 2 bases and J 1 base, leaving 11 bases between the germline ends. CDR1 is SEHNR and CDR2 is FQNEAQ in the germline V gene (reference sequence). The CDR3 covers 15 residues.

This clone was detected only once. The genes are TRBV19 and TRBJ1-4, with 11 bases matching TRBD1. In germline, CDR1 is LNHDA, CDR2 SQIVND (reference sequence). Trimming removed 5 bases from V and 5 bases from J; junction bases left unmatched: 10. This CDR3 has 17 amino acids. This CDR3 reads CASSFSSRDRGNEKLFF. CDR3 DNA: TGTGCCAGTAGTTTTTCATCGCGGGACAGGGGGAATGAAAAACTGTTTTTT.

This chain connects TRBV5-4 to TRBJ2-7; the D gene is possibly TRBD1 (6 bases). Germline V CDR1 and CDR2: SGHNT, YYREEE (reference sequence). This CDR3 spans 15 amino acids. V dropped 0 bases and J dropped 9 bases, with 19 bases sitting between them. CDR3 loop: CASSLDREYGERQYF. CDR3 coding DNA: TGTGCCAGCAGCTTGGACAGGGAGTATGGGGAGCGGCAGTACTTC.

The rearrangement joins TRBV5-1 to TRBJ1-4; a weak D match, TRBD1 (5 bases). Germline V CDR1 and CDR2: SGHRS, YFSETQ. The CDR3 is 15 amino acids. V lost 4 bases to trimming and J lost 0 bases, with 10 bases between them. This CDR3 is CASSPTGATNEKLFF. The CDR3 DNA reads TGCGCCAGCAGCCCAACAGGTGCAACTAATGAAAAACTGTTTTTT.

The rearrangement links TRBV27 to TRBJ1-5, with 7 bases matching TRBD1. There are 16 residues in the CDR3. Germline CDR1 reads MNHEY; CDR2 reads SMNVEV (reference sequence). J lost 0 bases, V lost 3 bases, and 5 bases had no gene match. Here the CDR3 reads CASSLRGLDSNQPQHF. Written as DNA, the CDR3 is TGTGCCAGCAGTTTGAGGGGGCTCGATAGCAATCAGCCCCAGCATTTT.

Here the CDR3 reads CASSLWPSRSTDTQYF. Here the CDR3 DNA reads TGTGCCAGCAGCTTATGGCCTAGCCGATCCACAGATACGCAGTATTTT. The chain uses TRBV7-2 and TRBJ2-3; possibly TRBD2 for D (5 bases). V was clipped by 2 bases and J by 2 bases, with 14 bases between them. Germline V gives CDR1 SGHTA, CDR2 FQGNSA. The CDR3 totals 16 residues.

There are a few counts of this clone. This chain links TRBV20-1 with TRBJ1-3; D not resolved. This CDR3 is built from 11 residues. CDR1 DFQATT and CDR2 SNEGSKA come from the germline V gene (reference sequence). Trimming shortened V by 4 bases and J by 7 bases, and 8 bases separated the two germline ends. This CDR3 reads CSANFINTIYF. CDR3 in DNA: TGCAGTGCTAACTTTATCAACACCATATATTTT.

This chain joins TRBV7-8 and TRBJ2-7; TRBD2 agrees at 8 bases. The germline gives CDR1 SGHVS, CDR2 FQNEAQ. With V trimmed by 2 bases and J by 4 bases, 13 bases remained unmatched. The CDR3 runs to 17 residues. The CDR3 protein is CASSLFGGGGRGYEQYF. In nucleotides, the CDR3 is TGTGCCAGCAGCTTATTCGGGGGGGGAGGGCGCGGGTACGAGCAGTACTTC. Supplemented by reference TRBV7-8 and TRBJ2-7, the full variable domain reads GAGVSQSPRYKVAKRGQDVALRCDPISGHVSLFWYQQALGQGPEFLTYFQNEAQLDKSGLPSDRFFAERPEGSVSTLKIQRTQQEDSAVYLCASSLFGGGGRGYEQYFGPGTRLTVT.

The chain recombines TRBV19 with TRBJ2-7, with 7 positions matching TRBD2. The ends lost 3 bases at V and 0 bases at J; junction bases unmatched: 5. The CDR3 has 15 amino acids. Germline CDR1 is LNHDA and CDR2 is SQIVND (reference sequence). DNA for the CDR3: TGTGCCAGTAGTATTACTCTAGCGGCCTCCTACGAGCAGTACTTC. It specifies CASSITLAASYEQYF. The whole variable domain, remainder taken from reference TRBV19 and TRBJ2-7, is DGGITQSPKYLFRKEGQNVTLSCEQNLNHDAMYWYRQDPGQGLRLIYYSQIVNDFQKGDIAEGYSVSREKKESFPLTVTSAQKNPTAFYLCASSITLAASYEQYFGPGTRLTVT.

The chain employs TRBV9 and TRBJ1-2; TRBD1 matches 10 bases. The CDR3 extends over 14 amino acids. V shed 4 bases and J 7 bases; nucleotides not matched to a gene: 7. CDR1 is SGDLS, CDR2 YYNGEE, per germline. CDR3 sequence (DNA): TGTGCCAGCAGCATAAGACAGGGGGCGTCTGGCTACACCTTC. Its translation: CASSIRQGASGYTF. The full variable domain, in which reference TRBV9 and TRBJ1-2 provide the parts outside the CDR3, is DSGVTQTPKHLITATGQRVTLRCSPRSGDLSVYWYQQSLDQGLQFLIQYYNGEERAKGNILERFSAQQFPDLHSELNLSSLELGDSALYFCASSIRQGASGYTFGSGTRLTVV.

V usage is TRBV5-1 and J usage is TRBJ1-2; D ambiguous. V was cut by 4 bases and J by 0 bases, with 13 bases left in between. Looked up from germline, CDR1 is SGHRS and CDR2 is YFSETQ. The CDR3 consists of 15 residues. CDR3 sequence reads: CASSPSGPPNYGYTF. CDR3 DNA: TGCGCCAGCAGCCCGTCTGGGCCCCCTAACTATGGCTACACCTTC.